This TCR beta chain derives from a study of patients and donors after allogeneic stem cell transplantation. TCRdb reanalysed the RT-PCR reads using MiXCR and keeps one entry per CDR3 protein. The table has 900,000 to 1,000,000 distinct CDR3 sequences, 18% seen once. Germline V gene sequence: CDR1 LGHNA, CDR2 YNFKEQ. The CDR3 totals 16 residues. Trimming took off 0 bases at V and 0 bases at J, with 9 bases between the two ends. The chain recombines TRBV4-2 with TRBJ2-1; D may be TRBD1 (6 bases). The specimen sequenced was blood, either unsorted or a sorted T cell fraction (not recorded which). This clonotype was sampled from a human donor who was either an allogeneic HSCT recipient or a stem cell or donor lymphocyte infusion donor (not recorded which). It is not recorded whose cells these are; they may come from a transplant donor. CDR3 nucleotide sequence: TGTGCCAGCAGCCAAGAGGACAGCCACTCCTACAATGAGCAGTTCTTC. Amino acids: CASSQEDSHSYNEQFF.